This entry concerns a single TCR beta chain. Antigen unknown. Sequencing used immunoSEQ multiplex PCR; TCRdb keeps in-frame clones, though not all of them. The sample has 250,000 to 350,000 clones; around nine tenths are singletons. The donors were members of the validation cohort, which comprised around 110 subjects and was separate from the first cohort of several hundred subjects. The CDR3 covers 14 residues. The data belong to a study of cytomegalovirus exposure and HLA in healthy donors. Across the study: The use of the same platform for the roughly 130 validation repertoires and the roughly 680 first-cohort repertoires was reported by a later analysis. Findings and caveats of the study: Per published reports, the classifier diagnosed cytomegalovirus status with high specificity and sensitivity.

The chain couples TRBV21-1 to TRBJ2-5; the table's D call, TRBD1, has no DNA check behind it. TRBV21-1 is termed a pseudogene. The sample comprised PBMCs. The receptor was isolated from a young woman in good health and CMV-seronegative. CDR3 protein: CASSTIRQQETQYF. The CDR3 DNA sequence: TGTGCCAGCAGCACCATACGACAGCAAGAGACCCAGTACTTC.